The 11 T cell receptor beta chains listed next were all sequenced from one sample in a study of control samples from healthy donors and cancer patients. Assay: immunoSEQ multiplex PCR; the TCRdb copy retains only in-frame clones and omits some. The sample lists 50,000 to 55,000 clones, 90% to 95% occurring once. Sequencing input: blood. These TCRs come from a man younger than 45 in good health.

This chain's CDR3 is CASSLAARQGVETQYF. Written as DNA, the CDR3 is TGCGCCAGCAGCTTGGCAGCGCGGCAGGGAGTCGAGACCCAGTACTTC. The rearrangement joins TRBV5-1 to TRBJ2-5; D is possibly TRBD1 or TRBD2 (5 bases each). Trimming left V 0 bases short and J 5 bases short, with 17 bases between. There are 16 residues in the CDR3. Per germline, CDR1 SGHRS and CDR2 YFSETQ.

The J gene is TRBJ1-1, the V gene TRBV30; a possible D gene is TRBD1 (5 bases). Trimming pared 7 bases from V and 2 bases from J, leaving 17 bases between. CDR1 and CDR2 from the germline V gene are GTSNPN and SVGIG (reference sequence). The CDR3 length is 14 residues. In DNA form, the CDR3 reads TGTGCCTCCACGCCGGGACCTACTAACACTGAAGCTTTCTTT. It encodes CASTPGPTNTEAFF.

The V gene is TRBV14, the J gene TRBJ1-1; D is unresolved. The V gene's germline CDR1 is SGHDN and CDR2 FVKESK. V dropped 2 bases and J dropped 5 bases, with 9 bases sitting between them. The CDR3 spans 13 residues. Written as DNA, the CDR3 is TGTGCCAGCAGCCAATCAGTCGGGACTGAAGCTTTCTTT. Amino acid sequence: CASSQSVGTEAFF.

The chain links TRBV9 to TRBJ2-1; 13 bases map to TRBD2. Germline V gene sequence: CDR1 SGDLS, CDR2 YYNGEE. This CDR3 is built from 18 residues. V lost 4 bases to trimming and J lost 5 bases; unmatched junction nucleotides: 12. The CDR3 nucleotides read TGTGCCAGCAGCCTGTATAGTGGGGGACTAGCGGGAAACAATGAGCAGTTCTTC. Encoded protein: CASSLYSGGLAGNNEQFF.

The V and J genes are TRBV6-2 or TRBV6-3 and TRBJ1-2; 7 bases are shared with TRBD1. CDR1 and CDR2 (germline): MNHEY, SVGEGT. The CDR3 runs 13 residues. Trimming took 5 bases from V and 6 from J; bases not matched to a gene: 6. The DNA for the CDR3 is TGTGCCAGCAGTGACAGGGTTCTCAATGGCTACACCTTC. Translating gives CASSDRVLNGYTF.

The chain uses TRBV7-9 and TRBJ2-3; D uncertain. Germline V gene lookup returns CDR1 SEHNR and CDR2 FQNEAQ (reference sequence). The CDR3 contains 11 residues. The V end lost 5 bases, the J end lost 11 bases, and 11 bases lay between the germline ends. CDR3 nucleotide sequence: TGTGCCAGCAGCCCCCAATTAGGGCAGTATTTT. Protein product: CASSPQLGQYF. Looking up the rest from reference TRBV7-9 and TRBJ2-3 gives the full variable domain: DTGVSQNPRHKITKRGQNVTFRCDPISEHNRLYWYRQTLGQGPEFLTYFQNEAQLEKSRLLSDRFSAERPKGSFSTLEIQRTEQGDSAMYLCASSPQLGQYFGPGTRLTVL.

This chain joins TRBV6-5 and TRBJ1-2; D unclear. Germline CDR1 and CDR2: MNHEY and SVGAGI. V dropped 2 bases and J dropped 4 bases, with 14 bases sitting between them. The CDR3 consists of 15 residues. The CDR3 region has the DNA TGTGCCAGCAGTTACAGGAGCCAGCGAGGCTATGGCTACACCTTC. Protein: CASSYRSQRGYGYTF.

The chain joins TRBV6-5 to TRBJ1-6; no reliable D call. In germline, CDR1 is MNHEY, CDR2 SVGAGI. The germline V and J ends were trimmed by 6 bases and 9 bases, with 9 bases remaining between them. CDR3 length: 12 residues. CDR3 protein: CASSDRFSPLHF. The CDR3 nucleotides read TGTGCCAGCAGCGATCGGTTTTCACCCCTCCACTTT.

CDR3 amino acids: CASSQEYLSYEQYF. The CDR3, as DNA: TGTGCCAGCAGCCAAGAATACCTCTCCTACGAGCAGTACTTC. This chain connects TRBV3-1 (or the pseudogene TRBV3-2) to TRBJ2-7; D remains ambiguous. The CDR3 sequence is 14 residues long. Trimming took off 0 bases at V and 0 bases at J, with 6 bases between the two ends. Looked up from germline, CDR1 is LGHDT and CDR2 is YNNKEL (reference sequence).

This chain links TRBV19 with TRBJ1-2, with TRBD1 matching over 10 bases. CDR3 length: 16 amino acids. Germline-derived CDR1 and CDR2 are LNHDA and SQIVND (reference sequence). The V and J ends lost 6 bases and 4 bases, in that order; junction bases with no gene match: 11. The DNA of the CDR3 is TGTGCCAGTAGACTGACCGGGACAGGGGTTCGCTATGGCTACACCTTC. Protein product: CASRLTGTGVRYGYTF.

The V call is TRBV28, the J call TRBJ1-3, with D perhaps matching TRBD1 (5 bases). Per the germline V gene, CDR1 is MDHEN and CDR2 is SYDVKM. The CDR3 spans 16 residues. V was clipped by 2 bases and J by 0 bases, with 11 bases between them. The CDR3 here is CASSLIGHRSGNTIYF. The CDR3 region has the DNA TGTGCCAGCAGTTTAATTGGACACCGCTCTGGAAACACCATATATTTT.